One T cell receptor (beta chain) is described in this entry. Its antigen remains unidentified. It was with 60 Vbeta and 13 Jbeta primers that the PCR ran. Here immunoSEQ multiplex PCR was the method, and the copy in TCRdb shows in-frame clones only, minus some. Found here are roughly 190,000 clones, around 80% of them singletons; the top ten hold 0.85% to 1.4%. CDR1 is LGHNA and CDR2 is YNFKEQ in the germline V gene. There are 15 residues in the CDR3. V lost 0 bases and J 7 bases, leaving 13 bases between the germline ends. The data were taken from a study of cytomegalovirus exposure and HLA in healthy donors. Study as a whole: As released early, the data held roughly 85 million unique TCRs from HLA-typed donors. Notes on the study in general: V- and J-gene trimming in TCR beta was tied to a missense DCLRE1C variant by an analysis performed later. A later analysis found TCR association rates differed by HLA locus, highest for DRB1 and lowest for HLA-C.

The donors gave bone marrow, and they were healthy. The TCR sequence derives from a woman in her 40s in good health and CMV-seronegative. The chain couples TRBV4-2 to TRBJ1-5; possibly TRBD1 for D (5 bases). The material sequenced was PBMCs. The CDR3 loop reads CASSQDLGEGQPQHF. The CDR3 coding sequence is TGTGCCAGCAGCCAAGATCTGGGGGAGGGCCAGCCCCAGCATTTT.